Sequencing of this T cell receptor beta chain was carried out in a study of cytomegalovirus exposure and HLA in healthy donors. Study-level points and caveats: Most TCR sequences showed up rarely, but some public TCRs showed up in many donors.

The PCR employed 60 Vbeta primers together with 13 Jbeta primers. Repertoires were generated with immunoSEQ multiplex PCR, while TCRdb's copy carries only in-frame clones and drops some. The sample records around 200,000 clones, around nine tenths being singletons. V was clipped by 6 bases and J by 4 bases; unmatched bases: 6. CDR3 length: 15 amino acids. Looked up from germline, CDR1 is MDHEN and CDR2 is SYDVKM. As for this clone: Its specificity is not known.

Sequenced input: PBMCs. V is TRBV28 and J is TRBJ2-1; 10 positions agree with TRBD2. This receptor was identified in a woman aged 30 to 39 in good health and CMV-seronegative. CDR3 nucleotide sequence: TGTGCCAGCAGACCCAGCGGGAGGGGTTACAATGAGCAGTTCTTC. Translated, it gives CASRPSGRGYNEQFF.